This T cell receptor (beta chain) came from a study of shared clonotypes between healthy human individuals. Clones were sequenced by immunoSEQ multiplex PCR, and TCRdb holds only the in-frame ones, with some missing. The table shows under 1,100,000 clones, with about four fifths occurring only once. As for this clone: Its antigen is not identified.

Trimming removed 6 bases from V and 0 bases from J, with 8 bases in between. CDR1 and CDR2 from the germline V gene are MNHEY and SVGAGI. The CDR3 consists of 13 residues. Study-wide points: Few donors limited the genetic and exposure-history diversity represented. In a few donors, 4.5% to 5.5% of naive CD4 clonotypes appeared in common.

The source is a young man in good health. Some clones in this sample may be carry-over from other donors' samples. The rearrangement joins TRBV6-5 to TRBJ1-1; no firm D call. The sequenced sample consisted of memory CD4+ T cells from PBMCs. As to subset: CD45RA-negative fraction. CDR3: CASRTTMNTEAFF. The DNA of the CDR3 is TGTGCCAGCAGGACAACAATGAACACTGAAGCTTTCTTT.